This T cell receptor beta chain was profiled in a study of shared clonotypes between healthy human individuals. Regarding this clone: Other DNA sequences from this sample encode an identical CDR3 as well.

Deletions cut 5 bases from V and 1 base from J, with 8 bases between. CDR1 and CDR2 (germline): MNHEY, SMNVEV (reference sequence). The CDR3 spans 14 residues. Adults of Caucasian background living in Nashville, Tennessee made up all donors. The material for each subset, its genomic DNA, was split evenly across several immunoSEQ plates. TCRdb's table, derived via immunoSEQ multiplex PCR, lists solely in-frame clones and lacks some. The sample lists about 980,000 clones, 76% occurring once. The chain couples TRBV27 to TRBJ1-4, with D hard to call. Sequences were obtained from memory CD4+ T cells sorted from blood. The subset here: CD45RA-negative fraction. This TCR was recovered from a man between 18 and 35 years old in good health. Here the CDR3 DNA reads TGTGCCAGCAGTCCCCGGGGAACTAATGAAAAACTGTTTTTT. It is translated as CASSPRGTNEKLFF. Based on the CDR3 plus reference TRBV27 and TRBJ1-4, the full variable domain is EAQVTQNPRYLITVTGKKLTVTCSQNMNHEYMSWYRQDPGLGLRQIYYSMNVEVTDKGDVPEGYKVSRKEKRNFPLILESPSPNQTSLYFCASSPRGTNEKLFFGSGTQLSVL.